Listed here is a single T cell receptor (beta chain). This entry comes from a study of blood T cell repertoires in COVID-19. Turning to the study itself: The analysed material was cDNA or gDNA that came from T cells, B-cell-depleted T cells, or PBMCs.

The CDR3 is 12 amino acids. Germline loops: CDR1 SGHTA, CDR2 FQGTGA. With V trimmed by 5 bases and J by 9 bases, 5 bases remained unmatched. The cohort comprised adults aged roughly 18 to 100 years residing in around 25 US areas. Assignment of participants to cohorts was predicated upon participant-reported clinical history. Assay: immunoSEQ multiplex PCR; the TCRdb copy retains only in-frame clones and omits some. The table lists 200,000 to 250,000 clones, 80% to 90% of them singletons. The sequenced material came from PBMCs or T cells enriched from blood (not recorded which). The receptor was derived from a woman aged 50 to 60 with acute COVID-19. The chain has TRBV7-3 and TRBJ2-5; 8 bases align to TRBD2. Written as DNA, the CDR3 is TGTGCCAGCAGCACCCGGACTAGCCCCCAGTACTTC. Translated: CASSTRTSPQYF.